Listed below are T cell receptor beta chains from one sample, sequenced in a study of cytotoxic CD8 clonotypes in ibrutinib-treated CLL. Profiled with immunoSEQ multiplex PCR; TCRdb holds only in-frame clones, not every one. This sample has about 140,000 clones; 80% to 95% occur once, and the top ten carry about a tenth. Here the sequenced sample was PBMCs, taken after 12 months of ibrutinib treatment. The receptors were sampled from a human donor with chronic lymphocytic leukemia. Both conserved end residues are part of each CDR3. A D gene is named only where the DNA matches it firmly. The size entry is marked missing in some rows and otherwise reads once, few, many or a size class.

abundance: once; d_gene: TRBD2; j_gene: TRBJ2-1; v_gene: TRBV2; CDR3nt: TGTGCCAGCAGTGGACCTGGGGGGGGTGAGCAGTTCTTC; CDR3aa: CASSGPGGGEQFF
abundance: -; d_gene: -; j_gene: TRBJ1-5; v_gene: TRBV6-6; CDR3nt: TGTGCGGGGGGGAGCAATCAGCCCCAGCATTTT; CDR3aa: CAGGSNQPQHF
abundance: -; d_gene: TRBD2; j_gene: TRBJ2-3; v_gene: TRBV19; CDR3nt: TGTGCCAGTAGTACATTAGCGGGAGCGCCGGGAGATACGCAGTATTTT; CDR3aa: CASSTLAGAPGDTQYF
abundance: -; d_gene: -; j_gene: TRBJ1-3; v_gene: TRBV7-8; CDR3nt: TGTGCCAGCAGCCCAACGGGGGATAAGGGAAACACCATATATTTT; CDR3aa: CASSPTGDKGNTIYF
abundance: -; d_gene: -; j_gene: TRBJ2-7; v_gene: TRBV6-5; CDR3nt: TGTGCCACCGGCGGGTTCGGCGAGCAGTACTTC; CDR3aa: CATGGFGEQYF
abundance: -; d_gene: TRBD1; j_gene: TRBJ2-5; v_gene: TRBV9; CDR3nt: TGTGCCAGCAGCGTAGGGGACAGGGGAGCCGAGACCCAGTACTTC; CDR3aa: CASSVGDRGAETQYF
abundance: -; d_gene: -; j_gene: TRBJ2-3; v_gene: TRBV19; CDR3nt: TGTGCCAGTAGTCCGCCGTGGGCAGATACGCAGTATTTT; CDR3aa: CASSPPWADTQYF
abundance: -; d_gene: TRBD1; j_gene: TRBJ2-7; v_gene: TRBV30; CDR3nt: TGTGCCTGCCTGACAGGGGCCTACGAGCAGTACTTC; CDR3aa: CACLTGAYEQYF
abundance: -; d_gene: TRBD2; j_gene: TRBJ2-7; v_gene: TRBV4-3; CDR3nt: TGCGCCAGCAGTCTCGGACTAGCGGGAAGCGGGCAGTACTTC; CDR3aa: CASSLGLAGSGQYF
abundance: -; d_gene: -; j_gene: TRBJ1-4; v_gene: TRBV7-8; CDR3nt: TGTGCCAGCAGCTTATCGTTGGGGGATGCAACTAATGAAAAACTGTTTTTT; CDR3aa: CASSLSLGDATNEKLFF
abundance: -; d_gene: -; j_gene: TRBJ2-2; v_gene: TRBV9; CDR3nt: TGTGCCAGCAGCGTAGTCTCCGGGACCCAGGGTACCGGGGAGCTGTTTTTT; CDR3aa: CASSVVSGTQGTGELFF
abundance: -; d_gene: TRBD2; j_gene: TRBJ2-3; v_gene: TRBV6-1; CDR3nt: TGTGCCAGCAGTGCAGAGTTAGCGGGAGGAGGTTTCACAGATACGCAGTATTTT; CDR3aa: CASSAELAGGGFTDTQYF
abundance: -; d_gene: -; j_gene: TRBJ2-2; v_gene: TRBV19; CDR3nt: TGTGCCAGTAGTATCACCGGGAACACCGGGGAGCTGTTTTTT; CDR3aa: CASSITGNTGELFF
abundance: -; d_gene: TRBD2; j_gene: TRBJ2-7; v_gene: TRBV27; CDR3nt: TGTGCCAGCAGCTCTCCCGGGACTAGGGGCGAGCAGTACTTC; CDR3aa: CASSSPGTRGEQYF
abundance: once; d_gene: TRBD1; j_gene: TRBJ2-5; v_gene: TRBV18; CDR3nt: TGTGCCAGCTCACCGATTCGGATAACAGGGGGTCAAGAGACCCAGTACTTC; CDR3aa: CASSPIRITGGQETQYF
abundance: -; d_gene: TRBD1; j_gene: TRBJ2-5; v_gene: TRBV15; CDR3nt: TGTGCCACCAGCAGAGAGGGACAGGGATTTGAGACCCAGTACTTC; CDR3aa: CATSREGQGFETQYF
abundance: -; d_gene: -; j_gene: TRBJ1-1; v_gene: TRBV15; CDR3nt: TGTGCCTCAAAAGGCGTACAGGGCGGGGGCACTGAAGCTTTCTTT; CDR3aa: CASKGVQGGGTEAFF
abundance: -; d_gene: TRBD1; j_gene: TRBJ1-4; v_gene: TRBV13; CDR3nt: TGTGCCAGCAGCTCCGGGACAGGGGGCTTTGAAAAACTGTTTTTT; CDR3aa: CASSSGTGGFEKLFF